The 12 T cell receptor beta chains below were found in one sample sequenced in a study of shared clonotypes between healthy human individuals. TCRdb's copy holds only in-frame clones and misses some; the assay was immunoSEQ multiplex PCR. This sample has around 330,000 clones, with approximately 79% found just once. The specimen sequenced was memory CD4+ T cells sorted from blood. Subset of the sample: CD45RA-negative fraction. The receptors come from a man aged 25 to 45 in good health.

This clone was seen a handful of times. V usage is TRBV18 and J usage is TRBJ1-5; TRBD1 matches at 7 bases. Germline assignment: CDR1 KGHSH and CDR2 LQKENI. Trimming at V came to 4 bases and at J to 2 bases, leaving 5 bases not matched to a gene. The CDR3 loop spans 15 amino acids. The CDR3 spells CASSLGRGRNQPQHF. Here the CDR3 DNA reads TGTGCCAGCTCACTTGGAAGGGGGCGCAATCAGCCCCAGCATTTT.

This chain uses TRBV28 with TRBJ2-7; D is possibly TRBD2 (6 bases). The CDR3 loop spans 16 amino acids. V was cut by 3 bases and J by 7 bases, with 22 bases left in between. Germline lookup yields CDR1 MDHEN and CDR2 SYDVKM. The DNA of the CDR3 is TGTGCCAGCAGTTTGGCTGATACCGGGAGAACGTGGGAGCAGTACTTC. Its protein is CASSLADTGRTWEQYF.

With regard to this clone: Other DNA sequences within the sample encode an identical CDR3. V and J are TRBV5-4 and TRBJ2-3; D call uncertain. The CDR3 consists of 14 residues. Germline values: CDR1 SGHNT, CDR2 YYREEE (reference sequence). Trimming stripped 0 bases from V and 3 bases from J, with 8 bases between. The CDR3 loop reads CASSLDRGTDTQYF. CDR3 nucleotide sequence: TGTGCCAGCAGCTTGGACCGCGGAACAGATACGCAGTATTTT.

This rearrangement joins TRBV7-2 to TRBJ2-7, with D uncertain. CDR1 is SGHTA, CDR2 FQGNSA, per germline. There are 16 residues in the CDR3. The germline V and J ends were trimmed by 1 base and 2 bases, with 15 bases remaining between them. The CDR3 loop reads CASSLDRAVSAYEQYF. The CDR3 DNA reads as TGTGCCAGCAGCTTAGATAGGGCGGTGAGCGCCTACGAGCAGTACTTC.

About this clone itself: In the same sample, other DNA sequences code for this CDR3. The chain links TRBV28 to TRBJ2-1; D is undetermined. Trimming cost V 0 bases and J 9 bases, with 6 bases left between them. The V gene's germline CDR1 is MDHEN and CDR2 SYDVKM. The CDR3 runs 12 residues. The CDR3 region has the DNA TGTGCCAGCAGTTTATGGGGAAGTGAGCAGTTCTTC. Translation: CASSLWGSEQFF.

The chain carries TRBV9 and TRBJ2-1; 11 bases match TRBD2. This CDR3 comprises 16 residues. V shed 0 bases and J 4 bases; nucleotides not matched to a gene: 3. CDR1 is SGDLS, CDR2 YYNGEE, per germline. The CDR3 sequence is CASSVEPSGRYNEQFF. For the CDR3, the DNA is TGTGCCAGCAGCGTAGAACCTAGCGGGAGGTACAATGAGCAGTTCTTC. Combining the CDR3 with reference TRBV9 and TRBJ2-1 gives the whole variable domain DSGVTQTPKHLITATGQRVTLRCSPRSGDLSVYWYQQSLDQGLQFLIQYYNGEERAKGNILERFSAQQFPDLHSELNLSSLELGDSALYFCASSVEPSGRYNEQFFGPGTRLTVL.

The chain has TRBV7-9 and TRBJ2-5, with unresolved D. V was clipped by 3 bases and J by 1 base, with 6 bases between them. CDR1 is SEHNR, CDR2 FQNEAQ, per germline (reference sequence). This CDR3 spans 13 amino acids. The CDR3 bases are TGTGCCAGCAGCTTTGGCTTCCAAGAGACCCAGTACTTC. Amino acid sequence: CASSFGFQETQYF.

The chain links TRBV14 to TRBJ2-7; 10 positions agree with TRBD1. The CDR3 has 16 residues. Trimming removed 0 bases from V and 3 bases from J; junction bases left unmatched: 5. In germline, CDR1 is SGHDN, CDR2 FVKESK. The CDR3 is CASSQDVGTGVYEQYF. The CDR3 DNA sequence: TGTGCCAGCAGCCAAGATGTGGGGACAGGGGTCTACGAGCAGTACTTC.

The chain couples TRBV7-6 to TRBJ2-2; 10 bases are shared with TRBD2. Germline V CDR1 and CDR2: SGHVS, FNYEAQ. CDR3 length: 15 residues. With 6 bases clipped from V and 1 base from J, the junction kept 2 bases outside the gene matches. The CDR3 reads CASRLAGKNTGELFF. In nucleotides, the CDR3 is TGTGCCAGCAGACTAGCGGGAAAGAACACCGGGGAGCTGTTTTTT. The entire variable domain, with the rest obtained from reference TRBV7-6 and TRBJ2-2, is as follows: GAGVSQSPRYKVTKRGQDVALRCDPISGHVSLYWYRQALGQGPEFLTYFNYEAQQDKSGLPNDRFSAERPEGSISTLTIQRTEQRDSAMYRCASRLAGKNTGELFFGEGSRLTVL.

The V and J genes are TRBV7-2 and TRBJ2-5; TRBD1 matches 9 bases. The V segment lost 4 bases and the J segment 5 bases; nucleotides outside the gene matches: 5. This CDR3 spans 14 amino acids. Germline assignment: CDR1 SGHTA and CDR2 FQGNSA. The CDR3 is CASSYTGGGETQYF. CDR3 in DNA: TGTGCCAGCAGCTATACAGGGGGCGGGGAGACCCAGTACTTC.

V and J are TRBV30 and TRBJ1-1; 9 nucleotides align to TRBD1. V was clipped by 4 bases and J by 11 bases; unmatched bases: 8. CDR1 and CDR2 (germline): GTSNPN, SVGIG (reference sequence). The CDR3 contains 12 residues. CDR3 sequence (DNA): TGTGCCTGGACACAGGGACAGGGAATGGCTTTCTTT. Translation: CAWTQGQGMAFF.

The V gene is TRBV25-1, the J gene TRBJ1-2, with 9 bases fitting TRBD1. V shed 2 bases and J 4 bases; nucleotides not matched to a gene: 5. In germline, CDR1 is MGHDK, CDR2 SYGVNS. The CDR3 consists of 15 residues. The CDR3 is CASSENRGRSYGYTF. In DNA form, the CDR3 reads TGTGCCAGCAGTGAAAACAGGGGGCGGAGCTATGGCTACACCTTC.